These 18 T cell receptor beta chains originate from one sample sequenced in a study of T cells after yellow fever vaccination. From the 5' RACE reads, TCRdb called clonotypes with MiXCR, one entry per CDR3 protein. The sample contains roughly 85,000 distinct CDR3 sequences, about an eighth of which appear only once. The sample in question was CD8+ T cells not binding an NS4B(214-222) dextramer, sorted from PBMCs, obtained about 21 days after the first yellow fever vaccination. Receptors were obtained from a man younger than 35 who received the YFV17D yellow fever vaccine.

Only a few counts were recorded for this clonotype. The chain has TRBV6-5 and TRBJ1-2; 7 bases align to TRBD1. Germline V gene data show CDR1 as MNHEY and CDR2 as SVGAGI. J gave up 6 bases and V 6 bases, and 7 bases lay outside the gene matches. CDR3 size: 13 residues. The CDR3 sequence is CASSLDRDDGYTF. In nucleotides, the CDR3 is TGTGCCAGCAGCCTCGACAGGGATGATGGCTACACCTTC.

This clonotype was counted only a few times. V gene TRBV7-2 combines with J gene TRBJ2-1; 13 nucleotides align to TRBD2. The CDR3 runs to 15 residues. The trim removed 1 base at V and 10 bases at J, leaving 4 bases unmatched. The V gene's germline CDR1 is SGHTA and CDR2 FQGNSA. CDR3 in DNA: TGTGCCAGCAGCTTAGGGACTAGCGGGGGTCTAGAGCAGTTCTTC. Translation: CASSLGTSGGLEQFF.

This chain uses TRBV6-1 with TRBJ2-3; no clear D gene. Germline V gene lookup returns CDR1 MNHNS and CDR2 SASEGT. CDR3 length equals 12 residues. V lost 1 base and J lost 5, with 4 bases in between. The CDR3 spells CASSEVGDTQYF. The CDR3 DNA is TGTGCCAGCAGTGAAGTTGGAGATACGCAGTATTTT.

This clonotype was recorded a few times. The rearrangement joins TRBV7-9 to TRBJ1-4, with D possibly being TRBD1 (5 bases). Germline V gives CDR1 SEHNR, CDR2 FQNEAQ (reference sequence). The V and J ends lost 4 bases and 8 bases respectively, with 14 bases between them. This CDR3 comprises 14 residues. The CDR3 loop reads CASSYPDMEEKLFF. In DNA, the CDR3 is TGTGCCAGCAGCTATCCGGACATGGAAGAAAAACTGTTTTTT.

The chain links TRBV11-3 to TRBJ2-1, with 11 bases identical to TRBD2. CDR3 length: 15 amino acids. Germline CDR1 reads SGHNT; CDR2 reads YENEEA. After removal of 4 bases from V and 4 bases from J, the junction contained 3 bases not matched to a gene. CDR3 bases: TGTGCCAGCAGCTCCAGACTAGCGGGGTACAATGAGCAGTTCTTC. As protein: CASSSRLAGYNEQFF.

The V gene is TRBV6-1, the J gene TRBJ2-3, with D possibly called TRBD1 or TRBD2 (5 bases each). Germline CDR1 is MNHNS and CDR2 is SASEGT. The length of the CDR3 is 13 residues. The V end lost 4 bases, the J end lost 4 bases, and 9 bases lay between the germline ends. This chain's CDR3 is CASSGGSPDTQYF. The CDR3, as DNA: TGTGCCAGCAGTGGGGGGTCCCCAGATACGCAGTATTTT.

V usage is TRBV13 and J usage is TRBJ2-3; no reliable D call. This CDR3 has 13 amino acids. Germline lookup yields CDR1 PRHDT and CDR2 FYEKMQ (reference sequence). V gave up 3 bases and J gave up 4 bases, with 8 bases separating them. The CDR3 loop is CASSFFGPDTQYF. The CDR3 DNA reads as TGTGCCAGCAGCTTCTTTGGGCCAGATACGCAGTATTTT.

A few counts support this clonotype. In DNA, the CDR3 is TGTGCCAGCAGGCCGGGGCAGTCCTGGGAGCTGTTTTTT. Translation: CASRPGQSWELFF. The V gene is TRBV12-3 or TRBV12-4, the J gene TRBJ2-2; D could derive from TRBD1 or TRBD2 (5 bases each). The V end lost 6 bases, the J end lost 9 bases, and 14 bases lay between the germline ends. CDR3 size: 13 residues.

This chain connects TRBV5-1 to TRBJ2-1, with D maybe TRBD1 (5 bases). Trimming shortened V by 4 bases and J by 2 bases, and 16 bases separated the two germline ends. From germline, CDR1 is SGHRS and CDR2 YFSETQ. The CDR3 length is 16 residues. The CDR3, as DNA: TGCGCCAGCAGCCCCCTGGCAGGGTTGACCTACAATGAGCAGTTCTTC. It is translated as CASSPLAGLTYNEQFF.

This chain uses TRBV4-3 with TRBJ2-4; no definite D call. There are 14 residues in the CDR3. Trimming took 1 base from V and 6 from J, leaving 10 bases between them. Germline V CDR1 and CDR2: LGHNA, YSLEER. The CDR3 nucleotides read TGCGCCAGCAGCCAAGCGCACATCGGAAACATTCAGTACTTC. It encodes CASSQAHIGNIQYF.

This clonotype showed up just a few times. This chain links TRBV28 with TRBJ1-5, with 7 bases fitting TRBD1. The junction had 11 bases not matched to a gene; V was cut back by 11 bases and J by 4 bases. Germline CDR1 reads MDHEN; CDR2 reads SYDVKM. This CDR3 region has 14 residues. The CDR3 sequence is CAGRKDRRNQPQHF. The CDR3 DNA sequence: TGTGCCGGGCGGAAGGACAGGAGAAATCAGCCCCAGCATTTT.

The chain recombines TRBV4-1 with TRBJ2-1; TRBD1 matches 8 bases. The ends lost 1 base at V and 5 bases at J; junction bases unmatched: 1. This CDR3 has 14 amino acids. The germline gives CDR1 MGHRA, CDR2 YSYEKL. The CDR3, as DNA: TGCGCCAGCAGCCAAGTGACAGGGGACAATGAGCAGTTCTTC. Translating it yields CASSQVTGDNEQFF.

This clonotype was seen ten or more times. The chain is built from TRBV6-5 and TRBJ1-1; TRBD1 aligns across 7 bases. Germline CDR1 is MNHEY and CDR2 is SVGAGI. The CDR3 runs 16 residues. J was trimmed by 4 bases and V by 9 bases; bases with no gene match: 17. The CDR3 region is CASRQGYGFVTTEAFF. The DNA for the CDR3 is TGTGCCAGTAGACAGGGATACGGATTTGTTACCACTGAAGCTTTCTTT.

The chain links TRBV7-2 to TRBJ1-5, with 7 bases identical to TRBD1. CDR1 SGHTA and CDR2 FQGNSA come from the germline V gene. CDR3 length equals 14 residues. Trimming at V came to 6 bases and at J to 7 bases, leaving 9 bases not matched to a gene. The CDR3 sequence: CASRSGQMWQPQHF. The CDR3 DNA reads TGTGCCAGCAGATCGGGACAGATGTGGCAGCCCCAGCATTTT.

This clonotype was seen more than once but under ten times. The CDR3 DNA reads TGTGCCAGCAGTCCCTCGACTAGCGGGGGGGCGTATGAGCAGTTCTTC. Translating it yields CASSPSTSGGAYEQFF. This chain connects TRBV12-3 or TRBV12-4 to TRBJ2-1; 14 bases fit TRBD2. V dropped 5 bases and J dropped 8; count of bases not matched to a gene: 8. The CDR3 covers 16 residues.

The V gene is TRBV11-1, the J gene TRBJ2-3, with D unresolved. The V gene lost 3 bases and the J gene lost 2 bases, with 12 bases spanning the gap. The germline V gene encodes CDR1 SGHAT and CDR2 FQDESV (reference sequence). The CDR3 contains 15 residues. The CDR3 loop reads CASSFTRLFTDTQYF. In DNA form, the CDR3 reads TGTGCCAGCAGCTTCACTCGCCTCTTCACAGATACGCAGTATTTT.

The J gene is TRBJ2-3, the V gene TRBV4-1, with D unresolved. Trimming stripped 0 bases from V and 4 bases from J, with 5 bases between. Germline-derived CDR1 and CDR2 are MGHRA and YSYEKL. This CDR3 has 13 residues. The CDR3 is CASSQDWADTQYF. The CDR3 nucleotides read TGCGCCAGCAGCCAAGACTGGGCAGATACGCAGTATTTT.

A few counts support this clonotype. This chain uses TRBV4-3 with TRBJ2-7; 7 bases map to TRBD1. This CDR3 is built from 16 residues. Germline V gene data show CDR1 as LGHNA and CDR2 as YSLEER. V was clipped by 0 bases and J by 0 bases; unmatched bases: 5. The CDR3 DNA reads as TGCGCCAGCAGCCAAGATGTCACAGGGGCCTCCTACGAGCAGTACTTC. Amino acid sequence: CASSQDVTGASYEQYF.